Presented here are 19 T cell receptor beta chains from one specimen sequenced in a study of cytomegalovirus exposure and HLA in healthy donors (dated by TCRdb to about 2017). Library method: the immunoSEQ multiplex PCR assay. For the multiplex PCR, a mixture combining 60 forward primers for TCR Vbeta segments and 13 reverse primers for TCR Jbeta segments was used. In its TCRdb copy, this immuneACCESS table keeps in-frame sequences only and misses some clones. Where compared with another copy, unresolved V genes explain less than half of these, and the others have no known cause. Here the sample has about 140,000 clones; more than 75% occur a single time. The biggest ten clones account for 2.5% to 3% of the sample. Sequenced material: PBMCs. These receptors originate from a female donor in good health and CMV-seronegative.

The V gene is TRBV19, the J gene TRBJ1-3; no clear D. The CDR3 totals 11 residues. The ends were cut back, 6 bases at V and 4 bases at J, with 4 bases in the middle. Germline CDR1 LNHDA, CDR2 SQIVND (reference sequence). CDR3 loop: CASSSGNTIYF. The CDR3 DNA follows: TGTGCCAGTAGCTCGGGAAACACCATATATTTT.

J is TRBJ2-7 and V is TRBV30; D not certain. Germline assignment: CDR1 GTSNPN and CDR2 SVGIG (reference sequence). Trimming pared 3 bases from V and 5 bases from J, leaving 14 bases between. CDR3 length: 13 residues. CDR3 nucleotide sequence: TGTGCCTGGAGCGAAACTCTAAACCACGAGCAGTACTTC. Encoded protein: CAWSETLNHEQYF.

The chain recombines TRBV30 with TRBJ1-5; a possible D gene is TRBD1 (5 bases). Germline CDR1 and CDR2: GTSNPN and SVGIG (reference sequence). The CDR3 totals 15 residues. Trimming shortened V by 0 bases and J by 7 bases, and 16 bases separated the two germline ends. The CDR3 coding sequence is TGTGCCTGGAGTGTGGGGCCCTCAGCGCGGCAGCCCCAGCATTTT. Its translation is CAWSVGPSARQPQHF. Based on the CDR3 plus reference TRBV30 and TRBJ1-5, the full variable domain is SQTIHQWPATLVQPVGSPLSLECTVEGTSNPNLYWYRQAAGRGLQLLFYSVGIGQISSEVPQNLSASRPQDRQFILSSKKLLLSDSGFYLCAWSVGPSARQPQHFGDGTRLSIL.

The CDR3 DNA reads as TGCGCCAGCAGGGGAGGGACTGAAGCTTTCTTT. Translation gives CASRGGTEAFF. This chain connects TRBV5-1 to TRBJ1-1, with D unresolved. Germline V CDR1 and CDR2: SGHRS, YFSETQ. Trimming removed 5 bases at V and 5 bases at J, with 7 bases between. The CDR3 sequence is 11 residues long.

As regards this clone: Here the CDR3 omits its conserved ending phenylalanine or tryptophan, so a read error is the likely source. This chain links TRBV30 with TRBJ2-7, with D possibly being TRBD2 (7 bases). Germline V gives CDR1 GTSNPN, CDR2 SVGIG (reference sequence). Trimming left V 0 bases short and J 7 bases short, with 13 bases between. The CDR3 is made up of 13 amino acids. The CDR3 is CAWSVGGAREQYL. The DNA for the CDR3 is TGTGCCTGGAGTGTAGGGGGGGCGAGAGAGCAGTACCTC.

The rearrangement links TRBV5-4 to TRBJ2-5; TRBD2 matches at 8 bases. J gave up 5 bases and V 0 bases, and 6 bases lay outside the gene matches. The CDR3 is 15 residues long. The V gene's germline CDR1 is SGHNT and CDR2 YYREEE (reference sequence). CDR3 nucleotides: TGTGCCAGCAGCTTGGTGGTAGCGGGGCGGGAGACCCAGTACTTC. This translates into CASSLVVAGRETQYF.

Only one count was recorded for this clone. The J gene is TRBJ2-5, the V gene TRBV5-5, with TRBD1 identical over 9 bases. Germline V CDR1 and CDR2: SGHKS, YYEKEE (reference sequence). V lost 4 bases, J lost 5 bases, and 9 bases stayed unmatched. This CDR3 has 15 amino acids. The CDR3 reads CASSRAGQGVETQYF. The CDR3 DNA is TGTGCCAGCAGCAGGGCGGGACAGGGAGTGGAGACCCAGTACTTC.

This clone has just a few counts. This chain links TRBV6-6 with TRBJ2-5, with 10 nucleotides matching TRBD1. Per germline, CDR1 MNHNY and CDR2 SVGAGI (reference sequence). V shed 5 bases, J shed 5 bases, and the junction held 8 bases outside the gene matches. The CDR3 runs to 15 residues. The CDR3: CASSPGTGDFETQYF. The CDR3 nucleotides are TGTGCCAGCAGTCCTGGGACAGGGGATTTCGAGACCCAGTACTTC.

The chain uses TRBV19 and TRBJ2-1; 9 bases line up with TRBD2. With V trimmed by 5 bases and J by 5 bases, 10 bases remained unmatched. This CDR3 comprises 16 residues. Germline CDR1 is LNHDA and CDR2 is SQIVND (reference sequence). The CDR3 region has the DNA TGTGCCAGTAGTGTAGCCACGGGCGGGAGGGACAATGAGCAGTTCTTC. This sequence encodes CASSVATGGRDNEQFF.

The chain uses TRBV2 and TRBJ1-4; 7 bases map to TRBD1. Unmatched junction bases numbered 9, after V lost 9 bases and J lost 5 bases. The germline V gene has CDR1 SNHLY and CDR2 FYNNEI. This CDR3 has 14 amino acids. CDR3 nucleotide sequence: TGTGCCAGTGTGGATAGGGGGCTGAATGAAAAACTGTTTTTT. Amino acids: CASVDRGLNEKLFF.

The chain combines TRBV5-1 with TRBJ2-3; 11 bases align to TRBD2. Germline V gene sequence: CDR1 SGHRS, CDR2 YFSETQ. V gave up 3 bases and J gave up 2 bases; unmatched junction bases: 5. The CDR3 spans 16 residues. CDR3 nucleotides: TGCGCCAGCAGCTCATTAGCGGGGGGGACCACAGATACGCAGTATTTT. Translated: CASSSLAGGTTDTQYF.

This chain uses TRBV7-2 with TRBJ2-1; 8 bases are shared with TRBD2. The junction had 9 bases not matched to a gene; V was cut back by 1 base and J by 10 bases. The CDR3 is 15 amino acids. Germline CDR1 is SGHTA and CDR2 is FQGNSA. In DNA, the CDR3 is TGTGCCAGCAGCTTAGACGGGGGGGGGTACGGGGAGCAGTTCTTC. Its translation is CASSLDGGGYGEQFF.

In its sample, this clone was seen once. The J gene is TRBJ1-1, the V gene TRBV28, with D unresolved. V gave up 6 bases and J gave up 1 base, with 15 bases separating them. The germline gives CDR1 MDHEN, CDR2 SYDVKM. This CDR3 region has 15 residues. The CDR3 DNA reads TGTGCCAGCAGCGCCACTAGGCCCGCGAACACTGAAGCTTTCTTT. As protein: CASSATRPANTEAFF. Using reference TRBV28 and TRBJ1-1 for the parts outside the CDR3, the full variable domain is DVKVTQSSRYLVKRTGEKVFLECVQDMDHENMFWYRQDPGLGLRLIYFSYDVKMKEKGDIPEGYSVSREKKERFSLILESASTNQTSMYLCASSATRPANTEAFFGQGTRLTVV.

Comment on this clone: One end of the junction does not line up with germline, which may come from a read error. The chain has TRBV7-9 and TRBJ1-1; the D gene is possibly TRBD1 (6 bases). Per germline, CDR1 SEHNR and CDR2 FQNEAQ (reference sequence). This CDR3 comprises 14 residues. DNA for the CDR3: TGTTCCAGCAGCTACAAGGGGGTAGGGACTGAAGCTTTCTTT. As protein: CSSSYKGVGTEAFF.

The rearrangement uses TRBV5-1 and TRBJ2-1; 8 nucleotides line up with TRBD2. The CDR3 spans 16 residues. Per the germline V gene, CDR1 is SGHRS and CDR2 is YFSETQ. J lost 7 bases, V lost 4 bases, and 13 bases had no gene match. CDR3 nucleotides: TGCGCCAGCAGCACACCCCTAGCGGGTAGGGGAAATGAGCAGTTCTTC. Translation: CASSTPLAGRGNEQFF.

The rearrangement uses TRBV7-8 and TRBJ2-7, with 8 bases fitting TRBD2. V lost 7 bases to trimming and J lost 0 bases; unmatched junction nucleotides: 5. The length of the CDR3 is 14 residues. Germline-derived CDR1 and CDR2 are SGHVS and FQNEAQ. This CDR3 is CASTPGGSSYEQYF. In DNA, the CDR3 is TGTGCCAGCACTCCGGGAGGGAGCTCCTACGAGCAGTACTTC.

The gene calls are TRBV27 and TRBJ2-1; the match to TRBD2 covers 7 bases. There are 17 residues in the CDR3. Germline-derived CDR1 and CDR2 are MNHEY and SMNVEV (reference sequence). Germline trimming cut 5 bases from V and 4 bases from J; bases unmatched to any gene: 14. The CDR3 nucleotides are TGTGCCAGCAGTCCCCCGGTGGGGCGGGAGAGTTACAATGAGCAGTTCTTC. Its protein product is CASSPPVGRESYNEQFF.

The rearrangement joins TRBV27 to TRBJ1-5; D is ambiguous. From germline, CDR1 is MNHEY and CDR2 SMNVEV (reference sequence). The CDR3 runs 13 residues. V gave up 2 bases and J gave up 3 bases, with 5 bases separating them. The CDR3 DNA follows: TGTGCCAGCAGTTTACACTTCAATCAGCCCCAGCATTTT. It yields the protein CASSLHFNQPQHF.

The chain couples TRBV11-2 to TRBJ2-4, with 7 positions matching TRBD1. The length of the CDR3 is 14 residues. The germline V gene encodes CDR1 SGHAT and CDR2 FQNNGV. The J segment lost 3 bases and the V segment lost 3 bases, leaving 2 bases of the junction unmatched. CDR3 amino acids: CASSFPGGKNIQYF. The DNA of the CDR3 is TGTGCCAGCAGCTTCCCAGGGGGCAAAAACATTCAGTACTTC.